This T cell receptor (beta chain) was documented in a study of T cells in Graves' hyperthyroidism and ophthalmopathy. Study details: Before treatment of any kind, peripheral blood was taken at initial diagnosis. The study, taken as a whole, reports: Most thyroid clonotypes expanded above 0.001 were also detected in blood. A median roughly six months before onset, the model predicted ophthalmopathy.

The patients, who ranged from 18 to 65 in age, presented with newly diagnosed hyperthyroidism lasting under 2 months. Concerning this clonotype: What it recognizes is unknown.

V was clipped by 3 bases and J by 7 bases, with 10 bases between them. Germline V gives CDR1 DFQATT, CDR2 SNEGSKA (reference sequence). This CDR3 has 12 residues. Using RNA transcripts as the source, TCR beta CDR3 regions were amplified. The study used the HTBI primer set for a first-round RT-PCR of the TCR CDR3. One entry per CDR3 protein results from TCRdb running MiXCR on the multiplex PCR reads. Of approximately 100,000 distinct CDR3 sequences in the sample, 47% were seen once. Sequenced sample: blood. This chain uses TRBV20-1 with TRBJ1-5; a weak D match, TRBD1 (6 bases). The sequence derives from a man in his forties or fifties with Graves' hyperthyroidism. CDR3 in DNA: TGCAGTGCTAGCACGGGGGCGCAGCCCCAGCATTTT. Translated, it gives CSASTGAQPQHF.